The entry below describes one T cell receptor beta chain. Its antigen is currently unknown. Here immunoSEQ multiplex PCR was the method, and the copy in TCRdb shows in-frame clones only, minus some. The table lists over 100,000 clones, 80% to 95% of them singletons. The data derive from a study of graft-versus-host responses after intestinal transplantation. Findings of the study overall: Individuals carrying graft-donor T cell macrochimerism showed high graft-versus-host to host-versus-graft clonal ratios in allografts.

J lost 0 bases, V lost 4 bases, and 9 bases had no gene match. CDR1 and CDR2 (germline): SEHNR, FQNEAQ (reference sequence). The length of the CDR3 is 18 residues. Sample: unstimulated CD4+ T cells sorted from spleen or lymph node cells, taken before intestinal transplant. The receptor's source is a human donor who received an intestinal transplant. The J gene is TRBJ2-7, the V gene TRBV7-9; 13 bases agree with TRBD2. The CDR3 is CASSSGLAGVSLSYEQYF. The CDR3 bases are TGTGCCAGCAGCTCCGGACTAGCGGGAGTGTCCCTCTCCTACGAGCAGTACTTC.